This T cell receptor beta chain is drawn from a study of blood T cells in healthy people across ages (dated by TCRdb to about 2015). With respect to the entire study: In model experiments, template switching captured roughly one uniquely barcoded TCR beta cDNA molecule for every two T cells. The study analyzed two additional independent replicas of 1 million unique cDNA reads from the same blood draw for two donors, one aged 18 to 30 and one aged 80 or older. The study measured age-related changes in TCR beta repertoire diversity using deep sequencing normalized with unique cDNA molecular identifiers. The donors were divided into four age groups: young (average around 16 years), middle-aged (about 40), aged (62) and long-lived (roughly 86). To avoid experimental bias, donors of different ages were spread randomly across the sequencing lanes.

The library was prepared using 5' RACE. The sequencing machine was an Illumina HiSeq 2500. A second PCR of about 7 to 12 cycles was performed with a sample-barcoded 5' primer and a J-beta primer mix. A template-switch 5' adaptor carrying 12 random nucleotides introduced a unique molecular identifier onto each TCR beta cDNA molecule. Each sample yielded at least 3 million CDR3-containing paired-end reads. The Mint cDNA synthesis kit, primed by a TRBC-specific oligonucleotide, was used to synthesize first-strand cDNA from all RNA. Following uracil-DNA glycosylase treatment, all cDNA underwent a first 18-cycle PCR with the universal primers M1SS and BC2_uni_R. Regarding the original processing steps: For normalization, 1 million high-quality reads, each with a distinct molecular identifier, were randomly selected from each sample. Reads sharing molecular identifiers were discarded rather than binned into consensus sequences. CDR3 identification, clonotype clustering and error correction used MiTCR with a Q25 quality threshold and the strictest error-elimination algorithm. A nonparametric unseen species model with Euler transformation was used to estimate lower-bound total TCR beta diversity. TCRdb reran the public reads through fastp at Q25 and MiXCR, keeping productive beta chains. Identical CDR3 proteins give one entry, which carries the most common genes and DNA. The V and J calls reflect TCRdb's pipeline rather than the authors' work. This sample is represented by about 1.1 million distinct CDR3 sequences; approximately 38% of them were singletons. Around 14% of the sample is in the top ten clones.

About this clonotype: Its antigen is still unknown. No base quality information exists; no much larger clone differs at one position.

Broad study findings and their caveats: The percentage of naive T cells measured by flow cytometry correlated strongly with observed TCR beta diversity. The CMV infection status of donors was not known, potentially confounding age-related changes in expanded clonotypes. Observed TCR beta diversity per million T cells fell roughly linearly with age, and a significant reduction was already apparent by age around 39. The long-lived group showed more naive CD4+ T cells, fewer expanded clones and increased TCR diversity than the aged group, suggesting age selection. Total diversity estimates from one million sequenced T cells were considered lower bounds and underestimates. Since profiling was done on bulk unsorted PBMCs, naive and antigen-experienced compartments could not be conclusively compared.

Systemically healthy Caucasian individuals from Russia, 39 in total and aged roughly 6 to 90 years, were included as donors. About 9.1 milliliters of peripheral blood were collected from each donor into EDTA-treated Vacutainer tubes. Ficoll-Paque density-gradient centrifugation was used to isolate PBMCs, with at least 7 million per sample. Trizol reagent was used to extract total RNA from the PBMCs, yielding at least 5 micrograms per sample. Naive CD45RAhigh/CD27high T cell percentages were measured by flow cytometry on a PBMC aliquot from every donor. Measured from the cysteine to the phenylalanine, the CDR3 is 14 residues long. Only the CDR3 part of the read is kept: 42 bases, read in frame from the first base. Based on the germline V gene (reference sequence), the CDR1 and CDR2 sequences are MNHEY and SMNVEV. Deletion took 3 bases off V and 2 bases off J, with a span of 9 bases between the germline ends.

What was sequenced was blood. Recombination connected TRBV27 to TRBJ2-3; no D gene call is confident. The receptor was isolated from a man aged 18 to 30 in good health. The CDR3 has the sequence CASSFERPTDTQYF. The sequenced DNA is TGTGCCAGCAGTTTTGAGAGGCCCACAGATACGCAGTATTTT.